Following are 4 T cell receptor beta chains from one sample sequenced in a study of blood T cell repertoires in COVID-19. Measured with immunoSEQ multiplex PCR; TCRdb has only the in-frame clones, and not every one. The repertoire consists of 250,000 or so clones, with roughly 80% occurring once and the leading ten covering roughly 3.2%. The material sequenced was PBMCs or T cells enriched from blood (not recorded which). These receptors originate from a man in his fifties or sixties who had recovered from COVID-19.

The V and J genes are TRBV3-1 (or the pseudogene TRBV3-2) and TRBJ2-1; TRBD2 matches at 13 bases. CDR1 is LGHDT, CDR2 YNNKEL, per germline (reference sequence). CDR3 length: 16 amino acids. The junction had 3 bases not matched to a gene; V was cut back by 3 bases and J by 4 bases. The CDR3 bases are TGTGCCAGCAGCCAGACTAGCGGGGGGCATTACAATGAGCAGTTCTTC. Protein: CASSQTSGGHYNEQFF.

This chain uses TRBV5-1 with TRBJ1-1; 8 positions match TRBD1. Germline V gene data show CDR1 as SGHRS and CDR2 as YFSETQ. The CDR3 has 17 amino acids. The V and J ends lost 0 bases and 0 bases, in that order; junction bases with no gene match: 7. The CDR3 nucleotides read TGCGCCAGCAGCTTGGCAGGGGGCCCCGGAATGAACACTGAAGCTTTCTTT. Translated: CASSLAGGPGMNTEAFF.

V and J are TRBV6-5 and TRBJ2-1; D is perhaps TRBD1 (5 bases). V gave up 5 bases and J gave up 0 bases, with 11 bases separating them. The V gene's germline CDR1 is MNHEY and CDR2 SVGAGI. The CDR3 extends over 15 amino acids. CDR3 region: CASSTQGFSYNEQFF. The CDR3 region has the DNA TGTGCCAGCAGTACCCAGGGCTTCTCCTACAATGAGCAGTTCTTC.

V usage is TRBV5-1 and J usage is TRBJ1-1; the match to TRBD1 covers 8 bases. The junction had 2 bases not matched to a gene; V was cut back by 0 bases and J by 1 base. The germline V gene has CDR1 SGHRS and CDR2 YFSETQ. The CDR3 sequence is 15 residues long. Here the CDR3 DNA reads TGCGCCAGCAGCTTGGCCGGGACAGGGAACACTGAAGCTTTCTTT. It yields the protein CASSLAGTGNTEAFF.